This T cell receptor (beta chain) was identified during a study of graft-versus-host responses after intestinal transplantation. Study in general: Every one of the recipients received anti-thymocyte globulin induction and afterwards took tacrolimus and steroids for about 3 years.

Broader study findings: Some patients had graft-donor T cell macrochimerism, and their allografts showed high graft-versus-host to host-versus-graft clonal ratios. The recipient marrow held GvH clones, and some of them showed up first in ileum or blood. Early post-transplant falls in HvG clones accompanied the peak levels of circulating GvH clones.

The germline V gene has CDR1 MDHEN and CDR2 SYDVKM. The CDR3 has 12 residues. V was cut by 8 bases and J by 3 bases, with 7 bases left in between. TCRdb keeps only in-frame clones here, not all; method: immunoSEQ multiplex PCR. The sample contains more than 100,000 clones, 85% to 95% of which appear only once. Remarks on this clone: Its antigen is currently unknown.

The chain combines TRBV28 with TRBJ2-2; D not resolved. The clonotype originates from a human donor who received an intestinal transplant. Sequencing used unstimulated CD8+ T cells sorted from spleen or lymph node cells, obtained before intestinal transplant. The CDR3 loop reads CASQTYTGELFF. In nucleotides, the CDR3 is TGTGCCAGCCAGACGTACACCGGGGAGCTGTTTTTT.